The rows below give T cell receptor beta chains drawn from one sample of a study of blood T cell repertoires in COVID-19. TCRdb's copy holds only in-frame clones and misses some; the assay was immunoSEQ multiplex PCR. In the table there are a few hundred thousand clones, roughly 85% of which are singletons. The sequenced sample was peripheral blood. These TCRs come from a man aged 25 to 40 who had recovered from COVID-19. The CDR3 runs from the conserved cysteine through the conserved F or W. A D gene is named only where the DNA matches it firmly. Clone size is shown for a subset of rows, as once, few, many or a class of expanded clone.

>.|.|TRBJ1-4|TRBV25-1
CASSARQWEKLFF
TGTGCCAGCAGTGCCAGACAGTGGGAAAAACTGTTTTTT
>.|.|TRBJ1-2|TRBV11-2
CASSPLITNYGYTF
TGTGCCAGCAGCCCCTTAATCACAAACTATGGCTACACCTTC
>.|TRBD1|TRBJ1-2|TRBV5-4
CASSLQGLGGYTF
TGTGCCAGCAGCTTACAGGGGCTTGGGGGCTACACCTTC
>.|.|TRBJ2-1|TRBV6-5
CASGTRARGFNEQFF
TGTGCCAGCGGAACCCGGGCCCGAGGGTTCAATGAGCAGTTCTTC
>.|TRBD2|TRBJ2-1|TRBV18
CASSPRDSGGNNEQFF
TGTGCCAGCTCACCAAGAGATAGCGGGGGTAACAATGAGCAGTTCTTC
>.|TRBD2|TRBJ2-7|TRBV2
CASRTSGGYEQYF
TGTGCCAGCAGGACTAGCGGGGGGTACGAGCAGTACTTC
>.|.|TRBJ1-1|TRBV4-3
CASSQVIGTSEAFF
TGCGCCAGCAGCCAAGTTATCGGTACGAGTGAAGCTTTCTTT
>.|.|TRBJ1-4|TRBV7-2
CASSPRSNEKLFF
TGTGCCAGCAGCCCCCGGTCTAATGAAAAACTGTTTTTT
>.|.|TRBJ1-6|TRBV12-3/TRBV12-4
CASSGGRNSPLHF
TGTGCCAGCAGTGGGGGCCGTAATTCACCCCTCCACTTT
>.|.|TRBJ2-5|TRBV5-5
CASSFNQGQETQYF
TGTGCCAGCAGCTTCAATCAGGGACAAGAGACCCAGTACTTC
>.|TRBD1|TRBJ1-6|TRBV6-4
CASSGGQGNSPLHF
TGTGCCAGCAGTGGCGGACAGGGCAATTCACCCCTCCACTTT
>.|.|TRBJ1-1|TRBV29-1
CSVRESGNWAADVVGTEAFF
TGCAGCGTCAGAGAGTCAGGGAATTGGGCCGCGGATGTAGTGGGTACTGAAGCTTTCTTT
>.|.|TRBJ2-2|TRBV5-4
CASSLIINTGELFF
TGTGCCAGCAGCTTGATCATCAACACCGGGGAGCTGTTTTTT
>.|TRBD1|TRBJ1-1|TRBV15
CATSTGQGAPAEAFF
TGTGCCACCAGCACGGGACAGGGGGCGCCTGCTGAAGCTTTCTTT
>.|TRBD1|TRBJ1-1|TRBV19
CASSIGQGGTEAFF
TGTGCCAGTAGTATAGGACAGGGAGGCACTGAAGCTTTCTTT
>.|TRBD1|TRBJ1-6|TRBV5-1
CASSWTGTDNSPLHF
TGCGCCAGCAGCTGGACAGGGACAGATAATTCACCCCTCCACTTT
>.|.|TRBJ1-4|TRBV19
CASRRGEKLFF
TGTGCCAGTAGACGGGGAGAAAAACTGTTTTTT
>.|.|TRBJ1-3|TRBV2
CASLLYTGSPGNTIYF
TGTGCCAGCCTTTTATACACAGGGAGTCCGGGAAACACCATATATTTT
>.|.|TRBJ2-5|TRBV12-3/TRBV12-4
CASSREIQETQYF
TGTGCCAGCAGCCGGGAAATCCAAGAGACCCAGTACTTC
>.|.|TRBJ2-6|TRBV4-1
CASSQDPDFYSGANVLTF
TGCGCCAGCAGCCAAGATCCCGATTTCTACTCTGGGGCCAACGTCCTGACTTTC
>few|TRBD2|TRBJ2-5|TRBV6-1
CASSEAGVYSGGAWKTQYF
TGTGCCAGCAGTGAAGCAGGAGTGTACAGCGGGGGGGCATGGAAGACCCAGTACTTC
>.|.|TRBJ2-7|TRBV28
CASRPTATFYEQYF
TGTGCCAGCAGGCCCACAGCTACATTCTACGAGCAGTACTTC
>.|TRBD1|TRBJ1-6|TRBV19
CASSKDRGRAYNSPLHF
TGTGCCAGTAGTAAGGACAGGGGGAGGGCCTATAATTCACCCCTCCACTTT
>.|.|TRBJ1-1|TRBV6-1
CASSEIQLSAEAFF
TGTGCCAGCAGTGAAATACAGCTGTCGGCTGAAGCTTTCTTT
>once|TRBD1|TRBJ2-3|TRBV18
CASSTPTGVPDTQYF
TGTGCCAGCTCAACCCCTACAGGGGTGCCAGATACGCAGTATTTT
>.|.|TRBJ1-1|TRBV6-5
CASIQGLGTEAFF
TGTGCCAGCATCCAGGGCTTGGGCACTGAAGCTTTCTTT
>.|.|TRBJ2-7|TRBV19
CASSIRGSPVEQYF
TGTGCCAGTAGTATCAGGGGAAGTCCTGTCGAGCAGTACTTC
>.|.|TRBJ1-1|TRBV4-2
CASSQESGGITEAFF
TGTGCCAGCAGCCAAGAATCGGGGGGCATCACTGAAGCTTTCTTT
>.|.|TRBJ2-5|TRBV6-5
CASSLQPGRQETQYF
TGTGCCAGCAGTCTCCAGCCAGGGCGCCAAGAGACCCAGTACTTC
>.|.|TRBJ2-5|TRBV10-1
CASSPVWGGRQETQYF
TGCGCCAGCAGTCCTGTTTGGGGCGGTAGACAAGAGACCCAGTACTTC
>.|.|TRBJ1-2|TRBV19
CASSPLGGAYYTF
TGTGCCAGTAGCCCACTCGGGGGGGCATACTACACCTTC
>few|TRBD1|TRBJ1-2|TRBV5-1
CASSLGDRTYGYTF
TGCGCCAGCAGCCTTGGGGACAGAACATATGGCTACACCTTC
>.|TRBD2|TRBJ2-7|TRBV5-1
CASSLGGGFSYEQYF
TGCGCCAGCAGCTTGGGCGGGGGTTTTTCCTACGAGCAGTACTTC
>.|.|TRBJ1-1|TRBV19
CASSIDRLNTEAFF
TGTGCCAGTAGTATAGACCGTCTGAACACTGAAGCTTTCTTT
>.|.|TRBJ1-1|TRBV7-9
CASSFQQRGGAFF
TGTGCCAGCAGCTTTCAGCAACGGGGGGGAGCTTTCTTT
>.|TRBD1|TRBJ2-7|TRBV6-5
CASSTNRGTYEQYF
TGTGCCAGCAGTACGAACAGGGGAACCTACGAGCAGTACTTC
>.|.|TRBJ2-1|TRBV12-3/TRBV12-4
CASSWTQSEQFF
TGTGCCAGCAGTTGGACACAGAGTGAGCAGTTCTTC
>.|.|TRBJ2-7|TRBV2
CASSASTGEQYF
TGTGCCAGCAGTGCTAGTACGGGCGAGCAGTACTTC
>.|TRBD1|TRBJ1-2|TRBV6-5
CASSSDRVPYGYTF
TGTGCCAGCAGTTCCGACAGGGTCCCCTATGGCTACACCTTC
>.|.|TRBJ2-2|TRBV5-4
CASSATGTSNLYTGELFF
TGTGCCAGCAGCGCCACAGGTACCTCTAATCTGTACACCGGGGAGCTGTTTTTT
>once|.|TRBJ2-6|TRBV18
CASSPPQGPGANVLTF
TGTGCCAGCTCACCACCACAGGGCCCCGGGGCCAACGTCCTGACTTTC
>.|TRBD1|TRBJ1-2|TRBV29-1
CSVDGQGSDGYTF
TGCAGCGTTGATGGACAGGGATCGGATGGCTACACCTTC
>.|.|TRBJ1-1|TRBV12-3/TRBV12-4
CASSFVGGTEAFF
TGTGCCAGCAGTTTTGTTGGAGGAACTGAAGCTTTCTTT
>.|TRBD1|TRBJ2-3|TRBV10-1
CASSAGQGAHTDTQYF
TGCGCCAGCAGTGCGGGACAGGGGGCCCACACAGATACGCAGTATTTT
>.|TRBD1|TRBJ2-7|TRBV6-5
CASSYPPGTGTEQYF
TGTGCCAGCAGTTACCCCCCCGGGACAGGGACCGAGCAGTACTTC